These 13 T cell receptor beta chains came from one sample sequenced in a study of identical twins. TCRdb used MiXCR to reprocess the 5' RACE reads, holding one entry per CDR3 protein. The sample has a few hundred thousand distinct CDR3 sequences; more than 9% are singletons. The same specimen was also included in a second study, on yellow fever vaccine responses in identical twins.

The source material was PBMCs. These receptors were taken from a woman aged 18-30 years in good health.

At least ten counts were recorded for this clonotype. In DNA form, the CDR3 reads TGTGCCAGCAGCTTATCACAAGGGAGTTTAGACGAGCAGTACTTC. This sequence encodes CASSLSQGSLDEQYF. The chain links TRBV7-9 to TRBJ2-7, with D maybe TRBD2 (5 bases). V dropped 2 bases and J dropped 5 bases, with 16 bases sitting between them. The CDR3 is 15 residues long. Germline V gene lookup returns CDR1 SEHNR and CDR2 FQNEAQ (reference sequence).

In this sample, this clonotype turned up a few times. This rearrangement joins TRBV6-5 to TRBJ1-1, with 7 bases matching TRBD1. Germline assignment: CDR1 MNHEY and CDR2 SVGAGI. This CDR3 spans 15 amino acids. V dropped 0 bases and J dropped 5; count of bases not matched to a gene: 6. CDR3 in amino acids: CASSYSRAGGTEAFF. The CDR3 nucleotides read TGTGCCAGCAGTTACTCGAGGGCAGGGGGAACTGAAGCTTTCTTT.

J is TRBJ2-1 and V is TRBV6-5; 16 bases map to TRBD2. Germline CDR1 and CDR2: MNHEY and SVGAGI. The CDR3 has 19 amino acids. V was clipped by 2 bases and J by 8 bases; unmatched bases: 12. In DNA, the CDR3 is TGTGCCAGCAGTTACGCGGGGGAGGGACTAGCGGGGGGGCCTCATGAGCAGTTCTTC. Translated, it gives CASSYAGEGLAGGPHEQFF.

This clonotype turned up a few times. The chain has TRBV4-3 and TRBJ2-7; 8 nucleotides agree with TRBD1. The CDR3 consists of 17 residues. Germline assignment: CDR1 LGHNA and CDR2 YSLEER. V was clipped by 0 bases and J by 1 base; unmatched bases: 8. DNA of the CDR3: TGCGCCAGCAGCCAAGATGTCGGACAGGGCCTGTCCTACGAGCAGTACTTC. Protein product: CASSQDVGQGLSYEQYF.

This clonotype came up a few times. The J gene is TRBJ2-7, the V gene TRBV6-2 or TRBV6-3, with 9 bases aligning to TRBD1. Looked up from germline, CDR1 is MNHEY and CDR2 is SVGEGT. CDR3 length equals 14 residues. V lost 8 bases to trimming and J lost 1 base; unmatched junction nucleotides: 6. The DNA of the CDR3 is TGTGCCAGCGATCAGGACAGGGGTTCCTACGAGCAGTACTTC. This codes for CASDQDRGSYEQYF.

Many counts were recorded for this clonotype. The V gene is TRBV4-2, the J gene TRBJ2-3; the D gene is possibly TRBD2 (5 bases). The CDR3 consists of 16 residues. Germline CDR1 reads LGHNA; CDR2 reads YNFKEQ. Trimming stripped 3 bases from V and 0 bases from J, with 13 bases between. The CDR3 sequence is CASSHETLASTDTQYF. CDR3 DNA: TGTGCCAGCAGCCATGAAACCCTAGCTAGCACAGATACGCAGTATTTT.

This clonotype was counted only a few times. The chain joins TRBV27 to TRBJ2-3, with 13 bases that match TRBD2. This CDR3 region has 17 residues. Trimming removed 4 bases from V and 4 bases from J; junction bases left unmatched: 8. Germline lookup yields CDR1 MNHEY and CDR2 SMNVEV (reference sequence). The CDR3 DNA reads as TGTGCCAGCAGTTCCCCACTAGCGGGGGGGCCCTCAGATACGCAGTATTTT. This codes for CASSSPLAGGPSDTQYF.

Only a few counts were recorded for this clonotype. The rearrangement joins TRBV27 to TRBJ2-1, with a tentative D call TRBD2 (6 bases). Trimming took off 1 base at V and 9 bases at J, with 10 bases between the two ends. This CDR3 is built from 13 residues. Looked up from germline, CDR1 is MNHEY and CDR2 is SMNVEV (reference sequence). The CDR3 loop reads CASSLYGGGEQFF. CDR3 DNA sequence: TGTGCCAGCAGTTTATACGGGGGAGGTGAGCAGTTCTTC.

There are a few counts of this clonotype. The chain joins TRBV12-3 or TRBV12-4 to TRBJ2-2, with D maybe TRBD2 (5 bases). V lost 8 bases to trimming and J lost 4 bases, with 11 bases between them. The CDR3 extends over 13 amino acids. CDR3 sequence (DNA): TGTGCCAGCGGACCCGGGGTCACCGGGGAGCTGTTTTTT. It is translated as CASGPGVTGELFF.

This chain connects TRBV12-3 or TRBV12-4 to TRBJ1-2; 7 bases are a match to TRBD1. The CDR3 totals 17 residues. J gave up 4 bases and V 2 bases, and 13 bases lay outside the gene matches. The CDR3 DNA is TGTGCCAGCAGTTTACGCAGGGGGGGACCTGAAGGCTATGGCTACACCTTC. This gives the protein CASSLRRGGPEGYGYTF.

This clonotype was recorded many times. This rearrangement joins TRBV9 to TRBJ2-3; 7 nucleotides match TRBD2. Trimming removed 3 bases from V and 5 bases from J; junction bases left unmatched: 6. Germline CDR1 is SGDLS and CDR2 is YYNGEE. The CDR3 length is 14 residues. CDR3 nucleotide sequence: TGTGCCAGCAGCGCCACTAGCGAGTTAGATACGCAGTATTTT. Translation: CASSATSELDTQYF.

The chain has TRBV7-6 and TRBJ2-1; the D is unclear. The CDR3 has 14 amino acids. The V end lost 3 bases, the J end lost 12 bases, and 18 bases lay between the germline ends. Germline CDR1 SGHVS, CDR2 FNYEAQ. Here the CDR3 DNA reads TGTGCCAGCAGCTTGGGGTATGGGGTTTCCCTGCAGTTCTTC. Protein sequence: CASSLGYGVSLQFF.

The rearrangement links TRBV25-1 to TRBJ2-2, with D hard to call. CDR3 length equals 13 residues. V lost 6 bases and J lost 3, with 8 bases in between. Germline CDR1 MGHDK, CDR2 SYGVNS. The DNA of the CDR3 is TGTGCCAGCAGGGCTCAGCACACCGGGGAGCTGTTTTTT. As protein: CASRAQHTGELFF.